This T cell receptor beta chain was profiled in a study of T cell changes during pregnancy in multiple sclerosis (dated by TCRdb to about 2019). Broadly, across the study: Changes in the T cell repertoire over the course of pregnancy were examined in this study in women with multiple sclerosis.

The germline V gene (reference sequence) sets CDR1 to PRHDT and CDR2 to FYEKMQ. Deletion took 5 bases off V and 3 bases off J, with a span of 14 bases between the germline ends. Including cysteine and phenylalanine, the CDR3 has 15 amino acids. Only CDR3 DNA remains: 45 bases, in frame from the first base. The library was generated by the immunoSEQ multiplex PCR assay. Sourced from immuneACCESS, this table was stored by TCRdb with only in-frame sequences that have V and J called. A share of the clones is absent; for the studies checked, an unresolved V gene accounts for under half, and the remainder has no known explanation. The sample has about 71,000 clones on record, over 85% of them singletons. Jointly, the top ten make up more than 0.9% of the sample. As for this clone: Its antigen specificity is not known. The record has no base qualities; no much larger clone is one base away.

The sequenced sample was peripheral blood, obtained in the third trimester of pregnancy. The sequence joins TRBV13 to TRBJ2-1; TRBD1 is possibly the D segment (6 matching bases). This TCR came from a female donor with multiple sclerosis, enrolled in a pregnancy study. CDR3 reads: CASSNWDNVYNEQFF. The sequence in DNA is TGTGCCAGCAGCAATTGGGACAACGTCTACAATGAGCAGTTCTTC.